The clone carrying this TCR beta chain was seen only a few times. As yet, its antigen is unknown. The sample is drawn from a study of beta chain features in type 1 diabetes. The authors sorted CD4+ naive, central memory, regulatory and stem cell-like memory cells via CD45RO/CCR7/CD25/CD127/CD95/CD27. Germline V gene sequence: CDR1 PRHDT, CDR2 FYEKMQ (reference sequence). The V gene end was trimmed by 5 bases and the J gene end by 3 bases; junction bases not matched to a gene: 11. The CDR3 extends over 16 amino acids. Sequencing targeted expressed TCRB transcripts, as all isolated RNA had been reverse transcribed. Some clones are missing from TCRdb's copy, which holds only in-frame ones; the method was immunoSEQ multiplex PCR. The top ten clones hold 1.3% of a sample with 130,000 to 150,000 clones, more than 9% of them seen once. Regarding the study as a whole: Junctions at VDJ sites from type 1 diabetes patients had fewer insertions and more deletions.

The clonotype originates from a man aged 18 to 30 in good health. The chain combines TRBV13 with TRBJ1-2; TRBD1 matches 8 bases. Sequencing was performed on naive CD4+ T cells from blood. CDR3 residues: CASSPEGQGAHYGYTF. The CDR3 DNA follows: TGTGCCAGCAGCCCGGAAGGGCAGGGGGCCCACTATGGCTACACCTTC.